This T cell receptor beta chain stems from a study of graft-versus-host responses after intestinal transplantation. The graft tissue was processed, and this released both intraepithelial and lamina propria lymphocytes. From germline, CDR1 is SGDLS and CDR2 YYNGEE. V was pared by 0 bases and J by 2 bases, with 2 bases of the junction left unmatched. The length of the CDR3 is 15 residues. This table comes from immunoSEQ multiplex PCR, and its TCRdb copy is limited to in-frame clones, with some not included. The table has around 1,900 clones, around 85% seen once; the top ten hold approximately 18%. Sequencing used ileum tissue, obtained about 70 days after transplant. The V call is TRBV9, the J call TRBJ1-2; 9 nucleotides agree with TRBD1. The TCR originated in a human patient who received an intestinal transplant, so some T cells may come from the graft donor. DNA for the CDR3: TGTGCCAGCAGCGTAGGGGGACAGGGCAACTATGGCTACACCTTC. The encoded protein is CASSVGGQGNYGYTF.